One and the same sample provided the 15 T cell receptor beta chains below, sequenced in a study of long-term antiretroviral therapy in people with HIV. The assay, immunoSEQ v3.0, was run at survey level. The assay was immunoSEQ multiplex PCR, and TCRdb's table has in-frame clones only and misses some. The table includes nearly 11,000 clones, around four fifths detected once. The sequenced sample was unsorted PBMCs, obtained at the start of antiretroviral therapy, before treatment. The receptors were gathered from a man aged 25-40 years with HIV.

The chain joins TRBV19 to TRBJ1-5; D perhaps matches TRBD1 (6 bases). The CDR3 spans 14 residues. V was clipped by 6 bases and J by 11 bases, with 20 bases between them. CDR1 LNHDA and CDR2 SQIVND come from the germline V gene (reference sequence). This CDR3 is CASSPSGGDLAQHF. The DNA for the CDR3 is TGTGCCAGTAGCCCCTCCGGGGGCGACTTAGCCCAGCATTTT.

The chain recombines TRBV5-4 with TRBJ2-7, with 11 bases fitting TRBD2. This CDR3 is 18 amino acids long. The germline V gene has CDR1 SGHNT and CDR2 YYREEE (reference sequence). V dropped 4 bases and J dropped 0; count of bases not matched to a gene: 12. CDR3 amino acids: CASSTPEALAGDSYEQYF. CDR3 bases: TGTGCCAGCAGCACCCCCGAGGCACTAGCGGGAGACTCCTACGAGCAGTACTTC.

The J gene is TRBJ2-3, the V gene TRBV5-1; perhaps TRBD2 as D (5 bases). Germline V lookup: CDR1 SGHRS, CDR2 YFSETQ. V shed 0 bases and J shed 8 bases, with 7 bases lying between them. This CDR3 is 12 amino acids long. Here the CDR3 reads CASSLGEGTQYF. The CDR3 coding sequence is TGCGCCAGCAGCTTGGGTGAGGGTACGCAGTATTTT.

The chain links TRBV29-1 to TRBJ1-1; D remains unclear. CDR1 and CDR2 (germline): SQVTM, ANQGSEA. V was shortened by 7 bases and J by 5 bases, with 8 bases between the two germline ends. This CDR3 has 10 amino acids. The CDR3 nucleotides read TGCAGCGGGCGGAAGACTGAAGCTTTCTTT. It is translated as CSGRKTEAFF.

The chain combines TRBV18 with TRBJ1-1; D may be TRBD1 (5 bases). The V end lost 3 bases, the J end lost 2 bases, and 7 bases lay between the germline ends. This CDR3 comprises 13 residues. CDR1 and CDR2 (germline): KGHSH, LQKENI. DNA for the CDR3: TGTGCCAGCTCACCGGGACTCAACACTGAAGCTTTCTTT. Its translation: CASSPGLNTEAFF.

The chain couples TRBV10-3 to TRBJ2-4; perhaps D is TRBD1 or TRBD2 (6 bases each). The CDR3 runs 16 residues. V dropped 0 bases and J dropped 2 bases, with 11 bases sitting between them. Looked up from germline, CDR1 is ENHRY and CDR2 is SYGVKD. Here the CDR3 reads CAISESGGETKNIQYF. The CDR3 nucleotides are TGTGCCATCAGTGAGTCGGGGGGCGAAACCAAAAACATTCAGTACTTC.

The chain is built from TRBV29-1 and TRBJ2-4; D call uncertain. V was pared by 7 bases and J by 1 base, with 5 bases between. This CDR3 is 11 amino acids long. CDR1 SQVTM and CDR2 ANQGSEA come from the germline V gene. The CDR3 coding sequence is TGCAGCGCCCTGGCCAAAAACATTCAGTACTTC. This gives the protein CSALAKNIQYF. Filled out from reference TRBV29-1 and TRBJ2-4, the complete variable domain reads SAVISQKPSRDICQRGTSLTIQCQVDSQVTMMFWYRQQPGQSLTLIATANQGSEATYESGFVIDKFPISRPNLTFSTLTVSNMSPEDSSIYLCSALAKNIQYFGAGTRLSVL.

This clone was found once. CDR3: CASSQWGTYEQYF. The CDR3 nucleotides read TGTGCCAGCAGCCAATGGGGGACCTACGAGCAGTACTTC. This chain joins TRBV11-3 and TRBJ2-7; D might be TRBD1 or TRBD2, each matching 5 bases. The germline CDR1 and CDR2 sequences are SGHNT and YENEEA. Trimming shortened V by 5 bases and J by 2 bases, and 10 bases separated the two germline ends. The CDR3 runs 13 residues.

In its sample, this clone was seen once. Written as DNA, the CDR3 is TGTGCCAGCAGCGTACCCAGACAGGGCGGATCTCTAGCCGGTTTTTACACCTTC. This encodes CASSVPRQGGSLAGFYTF. This sequence joins TRBV9 and TRBJ1-2, with 7 bases aligning to TRBD1. Germline trimming cut 1 base from V and 11 bases from J; bases unmatched to any gene: 23. Germline V CDR1 and CDR2: SGDLS, YYNGEE. The CDR3 has 18 residues.

The CDR3 protein is CASSTDLAPTAYNEQFF. The CDR3 bases are TGTGCCAGCAGCACCGACCTAGCCCCGACCGCATACAATGAGCAGTTCTTC. The chain employs TRBV7-9 and TRBJ2-1, with D possibly being TRBD2 (5 bases). This CDR3 spans 17 amino acids. Germline CDR1 reads SEHNR; CDR2 reads FQNEAQ (reference sequence). The V gene lost 5 bases and the J gene lost 4 bases, with 21 bases spanning the gap.

The V gene is TRBV18, the J gene TRBJ1-4; possibly TRBD1 for D (6 bases). Deletions cut 4 bases from V and 3 bases from J, with 9 bases between. The CDR3 is 14 residues long. The germline V gene has CDR1 KGHSH and CDR2 LQKENI. The CDR3 nucleotides read TGTGCCAGCTCACAGGGGGAATCTAATGAAAAACTGTTTTTT. Translating gives CASSQGESNEKLFF. Full variable domain (rest looked up from reference TRBV18 and TRBJ1-4): NAGVMQNPRHLVRRRGQEARLRCSPMKGHSHVYWYRQLPEEGLKFMVYLQKENIIDESGMPKERFSAEFPKEGPSILRIQQVVRGDSAAYFCASSQGESNEKLFFGSGTQLSVL.

Points on this clone: With only one base between it and a far larger clone, this is likely a read error. The V and J genes are TRBV7-2 and TRBJ1-1; D not certain. CDR1 is SGHTA, CDR2 FQGNSA, per germline. The CDR3 is 13 amino acids. V was cut by 0 bases and J by 1 base, with 3 bases left in between. The CDR3 sequence is CASSLAWNTEAFF. DNA for the CDR3: TGTGCCAGCAGCTTAGCATGGAACACTGAAGCTTTCTTT.

This chain's CDR3 is CASSAFNEQFF. DNA of the CDR3: TGTGCCAGCAGTGCCTTTAATGAGCAGTTCTTC. The genes are TRBV27 and TRBJ2-1; D gene uncertain. The CDR3 totals 11 residues. Per the germline V gene, CDR1 is MNHEY and CDR2 is SMNVEV (reference sequence). V shed 5 bases and J shed 7 bases, with 6 bases lying between them.

This rearrangement joins TRBV6-5 to TRBJ2-7, with 8 positions matching TRBD2. The CDR3 totals 15 residues. Germline V gene lookup returns CDR1 MNHEY and CDR2 SVGAGI. Trimming took 2 bases from V and 3 from J; bases not matched to a gene: 6. CDR3 amino acids: CASSYEAGVIYEQYF. CDR3 DNA sequence: TGTGCCAGCAGTTACGAAGCGGGAGTTATCTACGAGCAGTACTTC.

This chain uses TRBV7-9 with TRBJ2-7, with D maybe TRBD1 (5 bases). This CDR3 region has 13 residues. The V end lost 2 bases, the J end lost 3 bases, and 8 bases lay between the germline ends. The germline gives CDR1 SEHNR, CDR2 FQNEAQ (reference sequence). The CDR3 protein is CASSLSGIYEQYF. Written as DNA, the CDR3 is TGTGCCAGCAGCTTATCAGGGATCTACGAGCAGTACTTC.